The source of this TCR beta chain is a study of OX40 agonist ivuxolimab in advanced cancers. Autoimmune disease history or systemic immunosuppression barred patients. CDR1 and CDR2 (germline): SGHVS, FQNEAQ. The CDR3 loop spans 15 amino acids. V gave up 2 bases and J gave up 6 bases, with 14 bases separating them. Sequencing used immunoSEQ multiplex PCR; TCRdb keeps in-frame clones, though not all of them. The sample shows some 66,000 clones, approximately 89% of them seen only once. This rearrangement joins TRBV7-8 to TRBJ1-5; D is possibly TRBD1 (6 bases). This sequence was found in an adult with an advanced solid tumor such as melanoma, head and neck, liver or kidney cancer. The source material was CD4+ or CD8+ T cells sorted from blood, sampled in a trial of the OX40 agonist ivuxolimab. CDR3 sequence: CASSLNPGVVQPQHF. The CDR3 bases are TGTGCCAGCAGCTTAAACCCAGGGGTTGTTCAGCCCCAGCATTTT.